A selection of T cell receptor beta chains follows, all from one sample in a study of blood T cell repertoires in COVID-19. Libraries were prepared by immunoSEQ multiplex PCR; TCRdb keeps only in-frame clonotypes and omits some of them. The sample comprises 200,000 to 250,000 clones, about four fifths of which are singletons, and approximately 4% rests with the top ten. The source material was peripheral blood. Receptors originate from a woman over 75 with acute or convalescent COVID-19. Each CDR3 is given with its conserved first and last residue. The D gene is left open where the match is weak. Expanded clones are given a class, and other clones once, few, many or no size at all.

j_gene: TRBJ1-3; abundance: NA; v_gene: TRBV19; d_gene: NA; CDR3aa: CASSEGHSGNTIYF; CDR3nt: TGTGCCAGTTCCGAGGGTCACTCTGGAAACACCATATATTTT
j_gene: TRBJ1-2; abundance: NA; v_gene: TRBV6-1; d_gene: TRBD1; CDR3aa: CASSEVTGVAGYTF; CDR3nt: TGTGCCAGCAGTGAAGTGACAGGGGTAGCTGGCTACACCTTC
j_gene: TRBJ2-3; abundance: NA; v_gene: TRBV6-5; d_gene: NA; CDR3aa: CASSLGLALMESQYF; CDR3nt: TGTGCCAGCAGCCTAGGGCTAGCGCTTATGGAATCGCAGTATTTT
j_gene: TRBJ1-3; abundance: NA; v_gene: TRBV19; d_gene: NA; CDR3aa: CASSLRTGNTIYF; CDR3nt: TGTGCCAGTAGTCTCCGGACAGGAAACACCATATATTTT
j_gene: TRBJ2-1; abundance: NA; v_gene: TRBV19; d_gene: TRBD2; CDR3aa: CASSTGLAGSEQFF; CDR3nt: TGTGCCAGTAGCACGGGACTAGCGGGGAGTGAGCAGTTCTTC
j_gene: TRBJ1-2; abundance: NA; v_gene: TRBV5-8; d_gene: TRBD1; CDR3aa: CASSFDRAYGYTF; CDR3nt: TGTGCCAGCAGCTTCGACAGGGCCTATGGCTACACCTTC
j_gene: TRBJ1-1; abundance: NA; v_gene: TRBV7-2; d_gene: TRBD1; CDR3aa: CASSKRLQGAGTEAFF; CDR3nt: TGTGCCAGCAGCAAGAGATTACAGGGGGCGGGCACTGAAGCTTTCTTT
j_gene: TRBJ1-1; abundance: few; v_gene: TRBV3-1/TRBV3-2; d_gene: NA; CDR3aa: CASSQEGRTEAFF; CDR3nt: TGTGCCAGCAGCCAAGAGGGGCGGACTGAAGCTTTCTTT
j_gene: TRBJ1-5; abundance: NA; v_gene: TRBV7-9; d_gene: NA; CDR3aa: CASSSHGNQPQHF; CDR3nt: TGTGCCAGCAGCTCCCATGGCAATCAGCCCCAGCATTTT
j_gene: TRBJ2-1; abundance: once; v_gene: TRBV14; d_gene: NA; CDR3aa: CASSQGWQTYNEQFF; CDR3nt: TGTGCCAGCAGCCAAGGGTGGCAGACCTACAATGAGCAGTTCTTC
j_gene: TRBJ1-2; abundance: NA; v_gene: TRBV24-1; d_gene: NA; CDR3aa: CATSFGRGQGYTF; CDR3nt: TGTGCCACCAGTTTTGGTCGCGGACAGGGCTACACCTTC
j_gene: TRBJ1-6; abundance: NA; v_gene: TRBV7-2; d_gene: TRBD1; CDR3aa: CASSSQGSSPLHF; CDR3nt: TGTGCCAGCAGCTCACAGGGGAGTTCACCCCTCCACTTT
j_gene: TRBJ1-6; abundance: NA; v_gene: TRBV6-5; d_gene: NA; CDR3aa: CASSYIRGPRGSPLHF; CDR3nt: TGTGCCAGCAGTTACATCAGGGGACCCCGCGGTTCACCCCTCCACTTT
j_gene: TRBJ2-3; abundance: NA; v_gene: TRBV7-2; d_gene: TRBD2; CDR3aa: CASSLSGGATDTQYF; CDR3nt: TGTGCCAGCAGCTTAAGCGGGGGGGCCACAGATACGCAGTATTTT
j_gene: TRBJ1-1; abundance: NA; v_gene: TRBV18; d_gene: NA; CDR3aa: CASSPPGQTGAFF; CDR3nt: TGTGCCAGCTCACCACCTGGTCAAACCGGGGCTTTCTTT
j_gene: TRBJ2-3; abundance: NA; v_gene: TRBV11-1; d_gene: NA; CDR3aa: CASSSDTDTQYF; CDR3nt: TGTGCCAGCAGCTCAGACACAGATACGCAGTATTTT
j_gene: TRBJ2-7; abundance: NA; v_gene: TRBV28; d_gene: NA; CDR3aa: CASSLGGSLSEQYF; CDR3nt: TGTGCCAGCAGTTTAGGGGGGTCCCTCTCCGAGCAGTACTTC
j_gene: TRBJ1-5; abundance: NA; v_gene: TRBV12-3/TRBV12-4; d_gene: NA; CDR3aa: CASSQGLAQPQHF; CDR3nt: TGTGCCAGCAGCCAGGGACTGGCTCAGCCCCAGCATTTT
j_gene: TRBJ1-4; abundance: NA; v_gene: TRBV3-1/TRBV3-2; d_gene: NA; CDR3aa: CASRQALSEKLFF; CDR3nt: TGTGCCAGCAGGCAGGCTCTGAGTGAAAAACTGTTTTTT
j_gene: TRBJ2-7; abundance: NA; v_gene: TRBV7-8; d_gene: NA; CDR3aa: CASSRQDSYEQYF; CDR3nt: TGTGCCAGCAGTAGACAGGACTCCTACGAGCAGTACTTC
j_gene: TRBJ1-5; abundance: NA; v_gene: TRBV19; d_gene: TRBD1; CDR3aa: CASRSTGGFDQPQHF; CDR3nt: TGTGCCAGTAGATCGACAGGGGGCTTCGATCAGCCCCAGCATTTT
j_gene: TRBJ2-1; abundance: NA; v_gene: TRBV7-2; d_gene: TRBD2; CDR3aa: CASSQTSGVVGEQFF; CDR3nt: TGTGCCAGCAGTCAGACTAGCGGGGTAGTAGGTGAGCAGTTCTTC
j_gene: TRBJ1-6; abundance: NA; v_gene: TRBV6-5; d_gene: NA; CDR3aa: CASSYGRGTLHF; CDR3nt: TGTGCCAGCAGTTACGGCCGGGGGACCCTCCACTTT
j_gene: TRBJ2-7; abundance: once; v_gene: TRBV6-1; d_gene: NA; CDR3aa: CASSEDRTLIGQYF; CDR3nt: TGTGCCAGCAGTGAAGATAGGACTCTTATCGGACAGTACTTC
j_gene: TRBJ2-6; abundance: NA; v_gene: TRBV7-7; d_gene: TRBD2; CDR3aa: CASSPNLLAYPSGANVLTF; CDR3nt: TGTGCCAGCAGTCCCAACCTACTAGCGTACCCTTCTGGGGCCAACGTCCTGACTTTC
j_gene: TRBJ1-1; abundance: NA; v_gene: TRBV9; d_gene: NA; CDR3aa: CASSVGGGSEAFF; CDR3nt: TGTGCCAGCAGCGTAGGTGGCGGTTCTGAAGCTTTCTTT
j_gene: TRBJ1-1; abundance: NA; v_gene: TRBV2; d_gene: TRBD1; CDR3aa: CACRGTGNTEAFF; CDR3nt: TGTGCCTGCCGAGGGACAGGGAACACTGAAGCTTTCTTT
j_gene: TRBJ1-1; abundance: NA; v_gene: TRBV3-1/TRBV3-2; d_gene: NA; CDR3aa: CASSPARREAFF; CDR3nt: TGTGCCAGCAGCCCCGCCCGGCGGGAAGCTTTCTTT
j_gene: TRBJ2-1; abundance: NA; v_gene: TRBV7-2; d_gene: NA; CDR3aa: CASSLQGIGHEQFF; CDR3nt: TGTGCCAGCAGCTTACAGGGGATAGGACATGAGCAGTTCTTC
j_gene: TRBJ1-1; abundance: NA; v_gene: TRBV7-8; d_gene: NA; CDR3aa: CASIPGWVNTEAFF; CDR3nt: TGTGCCAGCATCCCGGGGTGGGTGAACACTGAAGCTTTCTTT
j_gene: TRBJ1-1; abundance: NA; v_gene: TRBV4-3; d_gene: NA; CDR3aa: CASSLQQGNTEAFF; CDR3nt: TGCGCCAGCAGCCTACAACAGGGGAACACTGAAGCTTTCTTT
j_gene: TRBJ2-2; abundance: NA; v_gene: TRBV24-1; d_gene: NA; CDR3aa: CATSGPRTNTGELFF; CDR3nt: TGTGCCACCAGTGGGCCCAGGACGAACACCGGGGAGCTGTTTTTT
j_gene: TRBJ2-2; abundance: NA; v_gene: TRBV19; d_gene: TRBD1; CDR3aa: CASSIITGESGELFF; CDR3nt: TGTGCCAGTAGTATAATCACAGGGGAATCGGGGGAGCTGTTTTTT
j_gene: TRBJ2-1; abundance: NA; v_gene: TRBV9; d_gene: NA; CDR3aa: CASSVVSASSYNEQFF; CDR3nt: TGTGCCAGCAGCGTAGTAAGCGCCAGCTCCTACAATGAGCAGTTCTTC
j_gene: TRBJ1-6; abundance: NA; v_gene: TRBV5-1; d_gene: NA; CDR3aa: CASSLDAGVRSPLHF; CDR3nt: TGCGCCAGCAGCTTGGATGCAGGGGTTAGGTCACCCCTCCACTTT
j_gene: TRBJ2-5; abundance: NA; v_gene: TRBV12-3/TRBV12-4; d_gene: NA; CDR3aa: CASLSGVQETQYF; CDR3nt: TGTGCCAGTCTTTCGGGGGTTCAAGAGACCCAGTACTTC
j_gene: TRBJ1-2; abundance: NA; v_gene: TRBV29-1; d_gene: NA; CDR3aa: CSGGGVGGYTF; CDR3nt: TGCAGCGGTGGAGGGGTTGGCGGCTACACCTTC
j_gene: TRBJ2-1; abundance: few; v_gene: TRBV18; d_gene: TRBD1; CDR3aa: CASSPPDRAYNEQFF; CDR3nt: TGTGCCAGCTCACCCCCGGACAGGGCCTACAATGAGCAGTTCTTC
j_gene: TRBJ1-4; abundance: NA; v_gene: TRBV28; d_gene: TRBD1; CDR3aa: CASSPGGGTGSNEKLFF; CDR3nt: TGTGCCAGCTCCCCTGGGGGAGGGACAGGGTCAAATGAAAAACTGTTTTTT
j_gene: TRBJ2-7; abundance: NA; v_gene: TRBV15; d_gene: NA; CDR3aa: CATSRGLAWEQYF; CDR3nt: TGTGCCACCAGCAGAGGTCTAGCGTGGGAGCAGTACTTC
j_gene: TRBJ2-4; abundance: NA; v_gene: TRBV7-2; d_gene: NA; CDR3aa: CASSLGRAGNIQYF; CDR3nt: TGTGCCAGCAGCCTAGGGCGGGCGGGGAACATTCAGTACTTC
j_gene: TRBJ2-1; abundance: NA; v_gene: TRBV27; d_gene: TRBD2; CDR3aa: CASSPRQVWGLGDEQFF; CDR3nt: TGTGCCAGCAGTCCACGACAGGTTTGGGGACTAGGTGATGAGCAGTTCTTC
j_gene: TRBJ1-4; abundance: NA; v_gene: TRBV5-1; d_gene: TRBD1; CDR3aa: CASSLLTGSNEKLFF; CDR3nt: TGCGCCAGCAGCTTGTTGACAGGGAGTAATGAAAAACTGTTTTTT
j_gene: TRBJ2-7; abundance: NA; v_gene: TRBV4-2; d_gene: TRBD2; CDR3aa: CASSQEGLAGSYEQYF; CDR3nt: TGTGCCAGCAGCCAAGAGGGACTAGCGGGCTCCTACGAGCAGTACTTC
j_gene: TRBJ2-3; abundance: NA; v_gene: TRBV15; d_gene: TRBD2; CDR3aa: CATSRERSGGDTQYF; CDR3nt: TGTGCCACCAGCAGAGAACGGAGCGGGGGAGATACGCAGTATTTT
j_gene: TRBJ1-1; abundance: NA; v_gene: TRBV7-3; d_gene: NA; CDR3aa: CASSRAGTEAFF; CDR3nt: TGTGCCAGCAGCCGGGCGGGCACTGAAGCTTTCTTT
j_gene: TRBJ2-7; abundance: NA; v_gene: TRBV13; d_gene: TRBD2; CDR3aa: CASSPGTSGFSEQYF; CDR3nt: TGTGCCAGCAGCCCGGGGACTAGCGGGTTTTCCGAGCAGTACTTC
j_gene: TRBJ1-6; abundance: NA; v_gene: TRBV5-8; d_gene: TRBD1; CDR3aa: CASSANPNRGGNSPLHF; CDR3nt: TGTGCCAGCAGCGCCAACCCAAACAGGGGAGGTAATTCACCCCTCCACTTT